This T cell receptor beta chain comes out of a study of T-cell reconstitution after alpha-beta-depleted transplantation in children. Study results and caveats: T-cell counts and diversity at one year following transplant were attributed mainly to newly produced T cells.

On this clonotype: The antigen is unknown.

Preparation of the TCRbeta library used unique molecular identifiers. TCRdb recomputed calls from the PCR reads with MiXCR, one row per CDR3 protein. The sample lists about 210,000 distinct CDR3 sequences, approximately 17% occurring once. V gave up 3 bases and J gave up 2 bases, with 7 bases separating them. Per germline, CDR1 SQVTM and CDR2 ANQGSEA. The length of the CDR3 is 12 residues. The chain combines TRBV29-1 with TRBJ1-1; D gene uncertain. The source of this sequence is a male patient aged 2-9 years who had a stem cell transplant for acute lymphoblastic leukemia, so the T cells may come from the graft donor. This specimen consisted of PBMCs, mostly from graft donor cells, obtained 360 days after TCRalphabeta/CD19-depleted stem cell transplant. This CDR3 is CSVDPRNTEAFF. The CDR3 coding sequence is TGCAGCGTTGACCCGAGAAACACTGAAGCTTTCTTT.